The clone carrying this T cell receptor beta chain was detected a few times. The antigen remains unidentified. These data belong to a study of OX40 agonist ivuxolimab in advanced cancers. Whole-study results and caveats: The study observed clonal expansion of CD4+ and CD8+ blood T cells by week 6 at 0.1 to 3.0 mg/kg.

Repertoires were generated with immunoSEQ multiplex PCR, while TCRdb's copy carries only in-frame clones and drops some. The profile covers about 90,000 clones, with roughly 91% appearing a single time and 0.33% taken by the ten largest. The trim removed 5 bases at V and 3 bases at J, leaving 6 bases unmatched. The CDR3 covers 15 residues. The germline gives CDR1 SNHLY, CDR2 FYNNEI. This receptor was taken from an adult with an advanced solid tumor such as melanoma, head and neck, liver or kidney cancer. Sequencing was performed on CD4+ or CD8+ T cells sorted from blood, taken in a trial of the OX40 agonist ivuxolimab. This chain connects TRBV2 to TRBJ1-5; 8 bases fit TRBD1. CDR3 protein: CASSRQGINNQPQHF. In DNA, the CDR3 is TGTGCCAGCAGTCGACAGGGGATTAACAATCAGCCCCAGCATTTT.